The clone carrying this TCR beta chain was counted a few times. The data were obtained in a study of blood T cells in healthy people across ages. Primed by a sample-barcoded 5' primer and a J-beta primer mix, a second PCR proceeded for about 6 to 11 cycles. MiXCR, applied by TCRdb to the 5' RACE reads, yields one record per CDR3 protein. Among 1.5 million to 2 million distinct CDR3 sequences listed, roughly 32% were seen once. Germline CDR1 and CDR2: DFQATT and SNEGSKA (reference sequence). Trimming took 6 bases from V and 10 from J, leaving 12 bases between them. CDR3 size: 10 residues. PBMCs were isolated at a quantity of at least 7 million per sample.

This clonotype was sampled from a woman aged 30 to 39 in good health. Sequencing input: blood. This rearrangement joins TRBV20-1 to TRBJ1-2; the D is unclear. The CDR3 DNA is TGCAGTGCGACGGTCGGGGACTACACCTTC. Its protein product is CSATVGDYTF.